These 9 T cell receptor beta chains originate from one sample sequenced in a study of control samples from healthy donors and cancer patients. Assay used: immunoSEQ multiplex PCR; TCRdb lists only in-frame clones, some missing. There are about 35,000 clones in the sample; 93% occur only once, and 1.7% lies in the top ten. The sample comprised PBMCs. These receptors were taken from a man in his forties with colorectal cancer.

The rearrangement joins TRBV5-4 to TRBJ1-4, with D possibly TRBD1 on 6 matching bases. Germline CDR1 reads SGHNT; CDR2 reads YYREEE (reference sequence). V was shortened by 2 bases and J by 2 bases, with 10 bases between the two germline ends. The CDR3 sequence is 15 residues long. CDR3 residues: CASSLGGATNEKLFF. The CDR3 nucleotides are TGTGCCAGCAGCTTAGGGGGGGCTACTAATGAAAAACTGTTTTTT. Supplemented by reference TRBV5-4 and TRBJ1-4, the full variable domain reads ETGVTQSPTHLIKTRGQQVTLRCSSQSGHNTVSWYQQALGQGPQFIFQYYREEENGRGNFPPRFSGLQFPNYSSELNVNALELDDSALYLCASSLGGATNEKLFFGSGTQLSVL.

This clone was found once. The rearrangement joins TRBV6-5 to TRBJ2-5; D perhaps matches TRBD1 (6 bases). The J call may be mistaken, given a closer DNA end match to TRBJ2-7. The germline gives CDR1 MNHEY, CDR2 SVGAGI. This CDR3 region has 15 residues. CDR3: CASSYSSAGVDEQYF. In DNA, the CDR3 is TGTGCCAGCAGTTACTCGTCGGCAGGGGTGGACGAGCAGTACTTC.

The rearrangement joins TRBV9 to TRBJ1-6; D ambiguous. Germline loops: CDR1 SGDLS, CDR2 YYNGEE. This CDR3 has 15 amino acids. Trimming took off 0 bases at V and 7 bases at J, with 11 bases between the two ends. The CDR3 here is CASSVDRVGNSPLHF. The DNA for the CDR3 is TGTGCCAGCAGCGTAGATCGGGTTGGCAATTCACCCCTCCACTTT.

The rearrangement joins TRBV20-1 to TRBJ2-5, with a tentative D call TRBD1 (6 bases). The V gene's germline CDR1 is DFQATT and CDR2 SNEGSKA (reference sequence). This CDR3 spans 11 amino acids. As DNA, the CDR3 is TGCAGCACTAGGGGGCAAGAGACCCAGTACTTC. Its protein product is CSTRGQETQYF.

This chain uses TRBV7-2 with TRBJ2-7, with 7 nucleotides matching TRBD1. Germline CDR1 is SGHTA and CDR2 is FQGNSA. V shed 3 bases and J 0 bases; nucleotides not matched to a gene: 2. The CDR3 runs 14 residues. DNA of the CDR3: TGTGCCAGCAGCTTTAGGACAGGCTCCTACGAGCAGTACTTC. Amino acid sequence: CASSFRTGSYEQYF. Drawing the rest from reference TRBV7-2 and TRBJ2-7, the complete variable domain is GAGVSQSPSNKVTEKGKDVELRCDPISGHTALYWYRQSLGQGLEFLIYFQGNSAPDKSGLPSDRFSAERTGGSVSTLTIQRTQQEDSAVYLCASSFRTGSYEQYFGPGTRLTVT.

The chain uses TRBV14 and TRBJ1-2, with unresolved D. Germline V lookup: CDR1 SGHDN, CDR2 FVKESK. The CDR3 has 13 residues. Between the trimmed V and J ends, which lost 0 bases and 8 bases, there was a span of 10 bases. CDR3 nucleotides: TGTGCCAGCAGCCAAGATTCAGGTTGGGGCTACACCTTC. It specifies CASSQDSGWGYTF.

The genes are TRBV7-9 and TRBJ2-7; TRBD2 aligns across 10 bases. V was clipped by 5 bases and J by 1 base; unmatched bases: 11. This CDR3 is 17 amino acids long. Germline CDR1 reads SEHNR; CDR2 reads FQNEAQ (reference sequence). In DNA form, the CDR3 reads TGTGCCAGCAGCCCGAGAGTTAGCGGGGGGAAATCCTACGAGCAGTACTTC. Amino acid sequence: CASSPRVSGGKSYEQYF.

DNA of the CDR3: TGCGCCAGCAGCTTGATAACAGGGATTGTTGGGGCCAACGTCCTGACTTTC. Its protein product is CASSLITGIVGANVLTF. J is TRBJ2-6 and V is TRBV5-1, with a possible D match to TRBD1 (6 bases). Per germline, CDR1 SGHRS and CDR2 YFSETQ. V was clipped by 1 base and J by 3 bases, with 14 bases between them. The CDR3 extends over 17 amino acids. Full variable domain (remainder filled in from reference TRBV5-1 and TRBJ2-6): KAGVTQTPRYLIKTRGQQVTLSCSPISGHRSVSWYQQTPGQGLQFLFEYFSETQRNKGNFPGRFSGRQFSNSRSEMNVSTLELGDSALYLCASSLITGIVGANVLTFGAGSRLTVL.

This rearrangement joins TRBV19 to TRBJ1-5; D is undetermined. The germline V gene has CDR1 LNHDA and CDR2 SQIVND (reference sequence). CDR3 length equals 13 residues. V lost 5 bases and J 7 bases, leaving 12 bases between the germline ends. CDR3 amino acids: CASSPVGKQPQHF. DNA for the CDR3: TGTGCCAGTAGTCCCGTGGGAAAGCAGCCCCAGCATTTT.